This passage covers 16 T cell receptor beta chains from one sample sequenced in a study of PD-1 blockade in classical Hodgkin lymphoma. Profiled with immunoSEQ multiplex PCR; TCRdb holds only in-frame clones, not every one. This sample yields roughly 10,000 clones, of which around 80% are seen a single time; 30% to 40% belongs to the top ten. Autologous stem cell transplantation was followed by relapse in every patient, and brentuximab vedotin exposure varied. Material: peripheral blood mononuclear cells (PBMCs), obtained before the second cycle of nivolumab. These TCRs come from a human donor with classical Hodgkin lymphoma.

This clone was seen just once. J is TRBJ2-4 and V is TRBV6-5, with D uncertain. CDR1 is MNHEY and CDR2 is SVGAGI in the germline V gene. The CDR3 is 11 amino acids. The V end lost 6 bases, the J end lost 4 bases, and 4 bases lay between the germline ends. In DNA form, the CDR3 reads TGTGCCAGCAGCGAAAAAAACATTCAGTACTTC. Residues: CASSEKNIQYF.

The chain carries TRBV28 and TRBJ2-7; TRBD2 might be the D (6 bases). The germline CDR1 and CDR2 sequences are MDHEN and SYDVKM. The CDR3 length is 13 residues. Trimming removed 10 bases at V and 3 bases at J, with 16 bases between. The CDR3 protein is CATRGAGYYEQYF. Written as DNA, the CDR3 is TGTGCCACACGCGGGGCAGGCTACTACGAGCAGTACTTC.

This chain uses TRBV30 with TRBJ2-1, with D uncertain. The V end lost 5 bases, the J end lost 6 bases, and 8 bases lay between the germline ends. This CDR3 comprises 11 residues. Germline V gives CDR1 GTSNPN, CDR2 SVGIG (reference sequence). The CDR3 here is CAWEISNEQFF. The CDR3 nucleotides are TGTGCCTGGGAAATCTCCAATGAGCAGTTCTTC.

This chain connects TRBV6-5 to TRBJ1-2; D not resolved. The V and J ends lost 2 bases and 4 bases respectively, with 11 bases between them. Per germline, CDR1 MNHEY and CDR2 SVGAGI. This CDR3 region has 14 residues. The CDR3 bases are TGTGCCAGCAGTTACAGGGCAGGCCTCTATGGCTACACCTTC. As protein: CASSYRAGLYGYTF.

The chain carries TRBV5-1 and TRBJ1-6, with D hard to call. The V and J ends lost 4 bases and 11 bases respectively, with 16 bases between them. CDR3 length equals 14 residues. CDR1 is SGHRS and CDR2 is YFSETQ in the germline V gene. The CDR3 DNA sequence: TGCGCCAGCAGCCTGGACGGACCCTGGGCACCCCTCCACTTT. Translating it yields CASSLDGPWAPLHF.

The rearrangement links TRBV6-5 to TRBJ2-3, with TRBD1 matching over 8 bases. The germline V gene encodes CDR1 MNHEY and CDR2 SVGAGI. This CDR3 spans 15 amino acids. Germline trimming cut 8 bases from V and 2 bases from J; bases unmatched to any gene: 9. CDR3 DNA sequence: TGTGCCAGCGGATGGGACAGGCGCGCCACAGATACGCAGTATTTT. Residues: CASGWDRRATDTQYF.

The V and J genes are TRBV5-4 and TRBJ2-3; 9 nucleotides line up with TRBD1. The CDR3 length is 15 residues. The V segment lost 4 bases and the J segment 4 bases; nucleotides outside the gene matches: 7. From germline, CDR1 is SGHNT and CDR2 YYREEE (reference sequence). CDR3 sequence (DNA): TGTGCCAGCAGCGGAGGGACAGGGCGCGCAGATACGCAGTATTTT. Translating gives CASSGGTGRADTQYF.

In its sample, this clone was seen a few times. V gene TRBV19 combines with J gene TRBJ1-1, with 9 bases aligning to TRBD1. The V gene end was trimmed by 9 bases and the J gene end by 4 bases; junction bases not matched to a gene: 6. The CDR3 runs 13 residues. Germline CDR1 is LNHDA and CDR2 is SQIVND (reference sequence). The DNA of the CDR3 is TGTGCCAGCACAGGGGGCTGGGGCACTGAAGCTTTCTTT. This encodes CASTGGWGTEAFF.

The chain uses TRBV2 and TRBJ2-1; D call uncertain. V lost 4 bases to trimming and J lost 1 base, with 11 bases between them. Germline CDR1 and CDR2: SNHLY and FYNNEI. This CDR3 spans 15 amino acids. The CDR3 reads CASSGSAGSYNEQFF. CDR3 DNA sequence: TGTGCCAGCAGTGGCTCGGCTGGGTCCTACAATGAGCAGTTCTTC.

The chain joins TRBV6-1 to TRBJ1-1; D is unresolved. The CDR3 covers 11 residues. Germline V gene lookup returns CDR1 MNHNS and CDR2 SASEGT. V gave up 4 bases and J gave up 7 bases, with 7 bases separating them. CDR3 nucleotides: TGTGCCAGCAGTGGGCGGGGTGAAGCTTTCTTT. This translates into CASSGRGEAFF.

The chain carries TRBV19 and TRBJ2-1, with a weak D call TRBD2 (6 bases). The CDR3 spans 16 residues. V lost 5 bases to trimming and J lost 6 bases, with 20 bases between them. Germline CDR1 and CDR2: LNHDA and SQIVND (reference sequence). The CDR3 sequence is CASSREKTLWGNEQFF. The CDR3 DNA reads as TGTGCCAGTAGTCGGGAGAAGACCCTTTGGGGCAATGAGCAGTTCTTC.

This chain links TRBV11-1 with TRBJ2-7; tentative D call: TRBD2 (5 bases). Trimming shortened V by 5 bases and J by 7 bases, and 12 bases separated the two germline ends. The CDR3 covers 12 residues. Germline V CDR1 and CDR2: SGHAT, FQDESV (reference sequence). The DNA of the CDR3 is TGTGCCAGCAGCCCTCCCCGGGAAGAGCAGTACTTC. Its translation: CASSPPREEQYF.

In DNA, the CDR3 is TGTGCCAGCAGTTTATTTCCGAGGACTAGCGGAGAGACAGATACGCAGTATTTT. Residues: CASSLFPRTSGETDTQYF. V and J are TRBV28 and TRBJ2-3; the match to TRBD2 covers 10 bases. The germline CDR1 and CDR2 sequences are MDHEN and SYDVKM. This CDR3 spans 18 amino acids. The ends lost 1 base at V and 3 bases at J; junction bases unmatched: 10.

The rearrangement links TRBV30 to TRBJ2-7, with 8 bases fitting TRBD1. Trimming cost V 3 bases and J 0 bases; bases outside gene matches: 4. The CDR3 has 14 residues. From germline, CDR1 is GTSNPN and CDR2 SVGIG (reference sequence). CDR3 residues: CAWSRDRYSYEQYF. The CDR3, as DNA: TGTGCCTGGAGCCGGGACAGGTACTCCTACGAGCAGTACTTC. The whole variable domain, remainder taken from reference TRBV30 and TRBJ2-7, is SQTIHQWPATLVQPVGSPLSLECTVEGTSNPNLYWYRQAAGRGLQLLFYSVGIGQISSEVPQNLSASRPQDRQFILSSKKLLLSDSGFYLCAWSRDRYSYEQYFGPGTRLTVT.

This rearrangement joins TRBV7-9 to TRBJ2-6; the D gene could be TRBD1 or TRBD2 (5 bases each). The ends were cut back, 5 bases at V and 3 bases at J, with 17 bases in the middle. The germline gives CDR1 SEHNR, CDR2 FQNEAQ (reference sequence). This CDR3 region has 17 residues. The CDR3 bases are TGTGCCAGCAGCCCTGGGACGTCTTATAGTGGGGCCAACGTCCTGACTTTC. This sequence encodes CASSPGTSYSGANVLTF.

The chain recombines TRBV7-9 with TRBJ2-1; 10 nucleotides match TRBD2. Germline V lookup: CDR1 SEHNR, CDR2 FQNEAQ (reference sequence). The CDR3 sequence is 16 residues long. J was trimmed by 7 bases and V by 5 bases; bases with no gene match: 11. The CDR3 is CASSRLLAGVGNEQFF. For the CDR3, the DNA is TGTGCCAGCAGCCGACTTCTAGCGGGAGTCGGGAATGAGCAGTTCTTC.